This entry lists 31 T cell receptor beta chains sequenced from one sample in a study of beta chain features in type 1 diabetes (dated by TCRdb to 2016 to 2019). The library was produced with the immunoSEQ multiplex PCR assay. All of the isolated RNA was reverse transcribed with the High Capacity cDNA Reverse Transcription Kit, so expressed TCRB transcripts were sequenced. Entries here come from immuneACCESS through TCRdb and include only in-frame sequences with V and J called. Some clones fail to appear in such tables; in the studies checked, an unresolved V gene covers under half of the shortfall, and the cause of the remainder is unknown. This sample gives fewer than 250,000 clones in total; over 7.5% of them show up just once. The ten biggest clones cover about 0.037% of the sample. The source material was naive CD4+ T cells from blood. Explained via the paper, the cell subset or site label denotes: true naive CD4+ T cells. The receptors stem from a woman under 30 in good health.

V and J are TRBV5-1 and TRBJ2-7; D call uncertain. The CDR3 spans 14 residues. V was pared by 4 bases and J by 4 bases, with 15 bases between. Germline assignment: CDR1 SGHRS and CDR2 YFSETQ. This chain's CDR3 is CASSPRWANYEQYF. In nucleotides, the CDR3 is TGCGCCAGCAGCCCCAGGTGGGCAAATTACGAGCAGTACTTC.

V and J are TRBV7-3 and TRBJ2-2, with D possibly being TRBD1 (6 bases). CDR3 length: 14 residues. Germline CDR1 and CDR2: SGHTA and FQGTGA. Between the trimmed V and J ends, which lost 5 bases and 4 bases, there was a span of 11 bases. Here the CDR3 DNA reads TGTGCCAGCAGCCTTACAGGGTTCACCGGGGAGCTGTTTTTT. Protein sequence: CASSLTGFTGELFF.

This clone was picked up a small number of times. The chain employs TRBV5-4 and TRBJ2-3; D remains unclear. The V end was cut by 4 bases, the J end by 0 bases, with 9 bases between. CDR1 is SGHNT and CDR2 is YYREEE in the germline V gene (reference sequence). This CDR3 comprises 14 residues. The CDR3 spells CASSVAPSTDTQYF. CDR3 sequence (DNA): TGTGCCAGCAGCGTGGCCCCTAGCACAGATACGCAGTATTTT. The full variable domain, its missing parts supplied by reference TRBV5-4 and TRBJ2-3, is ETGVTQSPTHLIKTRGQQVTLRCSSQSGHNTVSWYQQALGQGPQFIFQYYREEENGRGNFPPRFSGLQFPNYSSELNVNALELDDSALYLCASSVAPSTDTQYFGPGTRLTVL.

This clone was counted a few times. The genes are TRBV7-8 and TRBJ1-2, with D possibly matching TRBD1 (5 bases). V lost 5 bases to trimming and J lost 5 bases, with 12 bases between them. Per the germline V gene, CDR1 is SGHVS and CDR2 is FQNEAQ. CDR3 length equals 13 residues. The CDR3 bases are TGTGCCAGCAGCCCCCTGAAGGGGTATGGCTACACCTTC. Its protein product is CASSPLKGYGYTF. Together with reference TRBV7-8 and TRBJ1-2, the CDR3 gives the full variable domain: GAGVSQSPRYKVAKRGQDVALRCDPISGHVSLFWYQQALGQGPEFLTYFQNEAQLDKSGLPSDRFFAERPEGSVSTLKIQRTQQEDSAVYLCASSPLKGYGYTFGSGTRLTVV.

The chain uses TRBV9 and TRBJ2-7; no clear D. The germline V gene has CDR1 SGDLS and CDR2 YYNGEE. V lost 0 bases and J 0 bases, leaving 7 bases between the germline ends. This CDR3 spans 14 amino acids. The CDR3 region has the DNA TGTGCCAGCAGCGTAGCCAGCGCCTCCTACGAGCAGTACTTC. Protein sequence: CASSVASASYEQYF. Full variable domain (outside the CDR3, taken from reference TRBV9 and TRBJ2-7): DSGVTQTPKHLITATGQRVTLRCSPRSGDLSVYWYQQSLDQGLQFLIQYYNGEERAKGNILERFSAQQFPDLHSELNLSSLELGDSALYFCASSVASASYEQYFGPGTRLTVT.

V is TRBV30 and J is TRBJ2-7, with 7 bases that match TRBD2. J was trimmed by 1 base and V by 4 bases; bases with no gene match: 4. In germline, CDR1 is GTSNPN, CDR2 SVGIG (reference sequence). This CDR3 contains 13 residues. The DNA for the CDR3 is TGTGCCTGGAATCCGGGACTATCCTACGAGCAGTACTTC. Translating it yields CAWNPGLSYEQYF.

CDR3 in DNA: TGTGCCAGCAGCTTCGGGTCTAGCGGGAGATATAATGAGCAGTTCTTC. This gives the protein CASSFGSSGRYNEQFF. The chain combines TRBV5-8 with TRBJ2-1; 10 bases are a match to TRBD2. This CDR3 spans 16 amino acids. Trimming removed 2 bases from V and 7 bases from J; junction bases left unmatched: 9. Germline loops: CDR1 SGHTS, CDR2 YDEGEE.

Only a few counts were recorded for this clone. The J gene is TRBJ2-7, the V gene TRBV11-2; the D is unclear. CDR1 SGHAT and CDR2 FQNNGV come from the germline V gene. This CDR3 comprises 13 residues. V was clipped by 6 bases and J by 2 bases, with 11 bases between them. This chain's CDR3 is CASRVSGTYEQYF. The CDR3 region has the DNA TGTGCCAGCAGAGTTTCGGGTACCTACGAGCAGTACTTC.

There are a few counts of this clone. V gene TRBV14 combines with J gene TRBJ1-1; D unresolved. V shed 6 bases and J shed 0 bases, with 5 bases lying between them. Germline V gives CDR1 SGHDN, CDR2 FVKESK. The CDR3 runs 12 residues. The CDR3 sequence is CASRQLNTEAFF. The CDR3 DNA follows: TGTGCCAGCAGACAGCTGAACACTGAAGCTTTCTTT.

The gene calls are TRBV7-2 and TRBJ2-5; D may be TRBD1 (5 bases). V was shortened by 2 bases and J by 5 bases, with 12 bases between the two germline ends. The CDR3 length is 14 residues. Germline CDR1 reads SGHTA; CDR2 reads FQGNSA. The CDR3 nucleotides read TGTGCCAGCAGCTTACAAGTGGGGCGGGAGACCCAGTACTTC. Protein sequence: CASSLQVGRETQYF.

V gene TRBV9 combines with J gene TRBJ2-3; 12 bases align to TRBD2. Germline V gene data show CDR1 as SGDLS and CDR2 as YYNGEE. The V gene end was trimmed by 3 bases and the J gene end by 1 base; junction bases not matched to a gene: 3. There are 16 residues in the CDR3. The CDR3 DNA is TGTGCCAGCAGCGCCCCTAGCGGGGGGGGCACAGATACGCAGTATTTT. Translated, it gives CASSAPSGGGTDTQYF.

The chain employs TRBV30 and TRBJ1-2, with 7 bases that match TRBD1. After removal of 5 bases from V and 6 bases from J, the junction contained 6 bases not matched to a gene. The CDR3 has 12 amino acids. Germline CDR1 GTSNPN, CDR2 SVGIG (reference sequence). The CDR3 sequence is CAWPTGNNGYTF. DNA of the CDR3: TGTGCCTGGCCGACAGGGAACAATGGCTACACCTTC.

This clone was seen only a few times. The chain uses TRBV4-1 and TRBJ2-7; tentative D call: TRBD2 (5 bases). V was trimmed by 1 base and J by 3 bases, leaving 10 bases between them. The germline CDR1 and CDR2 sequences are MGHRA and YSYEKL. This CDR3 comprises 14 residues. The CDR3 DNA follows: TGCGCCAGCAGCCAAGGGCGTGGGAGCTACGAGCAGTACTTC. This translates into CASSQGRGSYEQYF.

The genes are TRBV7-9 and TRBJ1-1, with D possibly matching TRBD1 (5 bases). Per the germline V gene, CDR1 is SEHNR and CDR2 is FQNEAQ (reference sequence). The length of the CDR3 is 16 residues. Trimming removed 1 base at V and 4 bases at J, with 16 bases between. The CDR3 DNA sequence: TGTGCCAGCAGCTTAGAAGCAGGGTGGCCGGGCACTGAAGCTTTCTTT. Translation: CASSLEAGWPGTEAFF.

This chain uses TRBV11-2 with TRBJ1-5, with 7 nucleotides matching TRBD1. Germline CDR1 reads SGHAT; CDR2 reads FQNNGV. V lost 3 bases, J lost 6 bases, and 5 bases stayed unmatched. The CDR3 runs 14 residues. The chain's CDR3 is CASSFDRAGQPQHF. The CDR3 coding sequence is TGTGCCAGCAGCTTCGACAGGGCCGGTCAGCCCCAGCATTTT. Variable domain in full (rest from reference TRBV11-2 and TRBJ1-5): EAGVAQSPRYKIIEKRQSVAFWCNPISGHATLYWYQQILGQGPKLLIQFQNNGVVDDSQLPKDRFSAERLKGVDSTLKIQPAKLEDSAVYLCASSFDRAGQPQHFGDGTRLSIL.

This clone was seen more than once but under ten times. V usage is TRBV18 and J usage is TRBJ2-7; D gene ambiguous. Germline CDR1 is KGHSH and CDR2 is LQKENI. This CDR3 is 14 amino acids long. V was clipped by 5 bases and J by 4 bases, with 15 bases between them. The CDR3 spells CASSTKLQIYEQYF. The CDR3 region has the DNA TGTGCCAGCTCAACCAAATTACAGATATACGAGCAGTACTTC. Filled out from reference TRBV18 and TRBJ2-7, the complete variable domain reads NAGVMQNPRHLVRRRGQEARLRCSPMKGHSHVYWYRQLPEEGLKFMVYLQKENIIDESGMPKERFSAEFPKEGPSILRIQQVVRGDSAAYFCASSTKLQIYEQYFGPGTRLTVT.

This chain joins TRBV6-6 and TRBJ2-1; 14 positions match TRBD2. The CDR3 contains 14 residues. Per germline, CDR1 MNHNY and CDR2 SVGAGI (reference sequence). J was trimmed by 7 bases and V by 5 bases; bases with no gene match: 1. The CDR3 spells CASSGTSGRNEQFF. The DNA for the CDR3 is TGTGCCAGCAGTGGGACTAGCGGGAGAAATGAGCAGTTCTTC.

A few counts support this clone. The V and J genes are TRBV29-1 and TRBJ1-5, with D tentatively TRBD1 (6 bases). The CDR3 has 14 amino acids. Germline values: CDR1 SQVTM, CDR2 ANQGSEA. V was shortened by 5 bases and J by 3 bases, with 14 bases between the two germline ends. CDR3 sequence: CSVSEQGFNQPQHF. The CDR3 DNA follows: TGCAGCGTTTCCGAACAGGGTTTCAATCAGCCCCAGCATTTT.

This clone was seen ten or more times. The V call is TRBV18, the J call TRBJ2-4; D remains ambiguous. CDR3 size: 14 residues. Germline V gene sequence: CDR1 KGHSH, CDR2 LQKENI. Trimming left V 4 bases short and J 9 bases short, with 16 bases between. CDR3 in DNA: TGTGCCAGCTCACGGTCAGGCTACGAAAGCATTCAGTACTTC. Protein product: CASSRSGYESIQYF.

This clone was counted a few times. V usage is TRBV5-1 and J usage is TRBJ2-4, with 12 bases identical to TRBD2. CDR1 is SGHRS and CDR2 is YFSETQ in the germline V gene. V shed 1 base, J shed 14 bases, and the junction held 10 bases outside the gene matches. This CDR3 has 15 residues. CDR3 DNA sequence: TGCGCCAGCAGCTTGATCACCGGGACTAGCGGGCCTGAGTACTTC. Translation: CASSLITGTSGPEYF.

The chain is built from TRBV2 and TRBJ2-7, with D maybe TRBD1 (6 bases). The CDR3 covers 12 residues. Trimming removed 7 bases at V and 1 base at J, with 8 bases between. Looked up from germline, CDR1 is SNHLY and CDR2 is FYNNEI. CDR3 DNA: TGTGCCAGCAAAGACAGGTCCTACGAGCAGTACTTC. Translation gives CASKDRSYEQYF.

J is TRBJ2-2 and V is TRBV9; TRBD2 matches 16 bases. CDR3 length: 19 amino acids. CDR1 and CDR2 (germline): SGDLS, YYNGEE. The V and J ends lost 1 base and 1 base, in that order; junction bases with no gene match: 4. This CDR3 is CASSVFGTSGRVNTGELFF. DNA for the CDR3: TGTGCCAGCAGCGTATTCGGGACTAGCGGGAGGGTGAACACCGGGGAGCTGTTTTTT.

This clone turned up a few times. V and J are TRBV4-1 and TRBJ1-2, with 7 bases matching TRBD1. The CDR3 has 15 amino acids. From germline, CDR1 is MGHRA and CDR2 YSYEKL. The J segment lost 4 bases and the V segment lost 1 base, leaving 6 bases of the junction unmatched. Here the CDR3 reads CASSQVGGAGYGYTF. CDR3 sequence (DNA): TGCGCCAGCAGCCAAGTAGGGGGCGCCGGCTATGGCTACACCTTC.

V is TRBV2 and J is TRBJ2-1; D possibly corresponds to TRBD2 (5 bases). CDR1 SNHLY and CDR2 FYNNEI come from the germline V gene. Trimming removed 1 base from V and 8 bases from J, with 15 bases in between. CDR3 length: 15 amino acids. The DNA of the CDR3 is TGTGCCAGCAGTGAAGAACGGACTCCGGCCCATGAGCAGTTCTTC. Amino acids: CASSEERTPAHEQFF.

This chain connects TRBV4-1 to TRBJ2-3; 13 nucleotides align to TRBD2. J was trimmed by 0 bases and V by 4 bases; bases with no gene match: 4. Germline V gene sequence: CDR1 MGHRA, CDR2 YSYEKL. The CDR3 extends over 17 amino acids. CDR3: CASSPRLAGGSTDTQYF. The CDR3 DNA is TGCGCCAGCAGCCCACGACTAGCGGGGGGCAGCACAGATACGCAGTATTTT.

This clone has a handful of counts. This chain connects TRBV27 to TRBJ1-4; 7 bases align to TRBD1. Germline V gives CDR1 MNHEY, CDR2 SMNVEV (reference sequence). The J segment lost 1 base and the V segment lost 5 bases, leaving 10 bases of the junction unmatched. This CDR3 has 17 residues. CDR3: CASSRAGGWLTNEKLFF. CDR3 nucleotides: TGTGCCAGCAGTAGGGCAGGGGGTTGGTTAACTAATGAAAAACTGTTTTTT.

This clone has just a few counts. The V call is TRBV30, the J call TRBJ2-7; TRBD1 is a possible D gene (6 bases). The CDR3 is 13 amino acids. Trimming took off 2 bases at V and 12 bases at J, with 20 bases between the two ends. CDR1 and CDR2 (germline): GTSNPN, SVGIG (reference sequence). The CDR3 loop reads CAWSPLSTGLVYF. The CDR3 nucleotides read TGTGCCTGGAGTCCCCTTAGTACAGGGTTGGTGTACTTC.

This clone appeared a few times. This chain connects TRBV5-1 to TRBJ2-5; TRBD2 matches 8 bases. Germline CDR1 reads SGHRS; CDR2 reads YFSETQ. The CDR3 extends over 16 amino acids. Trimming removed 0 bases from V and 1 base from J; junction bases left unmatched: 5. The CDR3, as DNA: TGCGCCAGCAGCTTGGCCGTAGCGGGAAGCCAAGAGACCCAGTACTTC. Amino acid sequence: CASSLAVAGSQETQYF. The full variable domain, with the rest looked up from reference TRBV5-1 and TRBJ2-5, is KAGVTQTPRYLIKTRGQQVTLSCSPISGHRSVSWYQQTPGQGLQFLFEYFSETQRNKGNFPGRFSGRQFSNSRSEMNVSTLELGDSALYLCASSLAVAGSQETQYFGPGTRLLVL.

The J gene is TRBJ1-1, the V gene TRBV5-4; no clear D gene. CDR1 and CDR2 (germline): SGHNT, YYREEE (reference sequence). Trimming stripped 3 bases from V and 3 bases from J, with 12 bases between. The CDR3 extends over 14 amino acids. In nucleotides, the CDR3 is TGTGCCAGCAGCTCAACCGGGTTCCACACTGAAGCTTTCTTT. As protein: CASSSTGFHTEAFF.

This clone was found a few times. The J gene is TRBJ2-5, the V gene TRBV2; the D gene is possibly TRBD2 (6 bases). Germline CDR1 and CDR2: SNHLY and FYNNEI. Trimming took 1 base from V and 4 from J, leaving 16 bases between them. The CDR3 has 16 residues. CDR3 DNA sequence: TGTGCCAGCAGTGAAGTGACTAGGGCCTCGGGAGAGACCCAGTACTTC. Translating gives CASSEVTRASGETQYF.

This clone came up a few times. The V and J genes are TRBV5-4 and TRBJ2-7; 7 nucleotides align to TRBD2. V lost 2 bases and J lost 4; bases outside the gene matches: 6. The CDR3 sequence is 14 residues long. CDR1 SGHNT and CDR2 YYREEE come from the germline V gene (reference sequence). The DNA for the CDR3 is TGTGCCAGCAGCTTTGGACTAGAGGCGTACGAGCAGTACTTC. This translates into CASSFGLEAYEQYF.